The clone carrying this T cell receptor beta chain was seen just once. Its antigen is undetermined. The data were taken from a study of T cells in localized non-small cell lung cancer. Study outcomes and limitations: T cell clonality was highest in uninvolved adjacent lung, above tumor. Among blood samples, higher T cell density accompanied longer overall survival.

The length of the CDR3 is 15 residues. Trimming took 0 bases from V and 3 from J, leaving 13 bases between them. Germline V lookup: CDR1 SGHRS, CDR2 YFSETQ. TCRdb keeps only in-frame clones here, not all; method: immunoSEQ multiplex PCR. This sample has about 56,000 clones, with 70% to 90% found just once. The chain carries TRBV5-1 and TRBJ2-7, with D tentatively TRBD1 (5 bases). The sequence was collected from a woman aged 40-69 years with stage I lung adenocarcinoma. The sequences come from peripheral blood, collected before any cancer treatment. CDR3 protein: CASSLDATAYYEQYF. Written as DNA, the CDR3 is TGCGCCAGCAGCTTGGATGCGACAGCCTACTACGAGCAGTACTTC.